One sample yielded the 17 T cell receptor beta chains listed below, sequenced in a study of blood T cell repertoires in COVID-19. Profiled with immunoSEQ multiplex PCR; TCRdb holds only in-frame clones, not every one. The table has 100,000 or so clones, around 90% seen once. Sequenced input: peripheral blood. These receptors were obtained from a woman aged 55-70 years with acute or convalescent COVID-19.

The J gene is TRBJ2-1, the V gene TRBV2, with 12 positions matching TRBD2. This CDR3 contains 17 residues. Germline lookup yields CDR1 SNHLY and CDR2 FYNNEI. Trimming took 8 bases from V and 5 from J; bases not matched to a gene: 13. DNA for the CDR3: TGTGCCAGCCCTCCTAGCGGGAGGGCCCGCCGAAACAATGAGCAGTTCTTC. Translating it yields CASPPSGRARRNNEQFF.

The chain links TRBV7-8 to TRBJ2-3; TRBD2 might be the D (6 bases). The germline V gene has CDR1 SGHVS and CDR2 FQNEAQ. Trimming took 6 bases from V and 2 from J, leaving 15 bases between them. This CDR3 comprises 15 residues. The CDR3: CASRTTGLSTDTQYF. The CDR3 nucleotides are TGTGCCAGCAGAACAACGGGACTTTCCACAGATACGCAGTATTTT. The whole variable domain, filled in from reference TRBV7-8 and TRBJ2-3, reads GAGVSQSPRYKVAKRGQDVALRCDPISGHVSLFWYQQALGQGPEFLTYFQNEAQLDKSGLPSDRFFAERPEGSVSTLKIQRTQQEDSAVYLCASRTTGLSTDTQYFGPGTRLTVL.

J is TRBJ1-2 and V is TRBV7-8, with 7 bases aligning to TRBD1. The V and J ends lost 5 bases and 7 bases, in that order; junction bases with no gene match: 13. The CDR3 has 15 residues. CDR1 and CDR2 from the germline V gene are SGHVS and FQNEAQ. CDR3 in amino acids: CASSPRLGTVPGYTF. DNA for the CDR3: TGTGCCAGCAGCCCTCGCCTCGGGACAGTTCCTGGCTACACCTTC.

Concerning this clone itself: Additional DNA sequences in this sample encode the identical CDR3. This rearrangement joins TRBV30 to TRBJ1-5; D not certain. CDR3 size: 13 residues. Germline values: CDR1 GTSNPN, CDR2 SVGIG (reference sequence). Trimming cost V 2 bases and J 3 bases, with 8 bases left between them. The CDR3 DNA is TGTGCCTGGAGTTCACGGGACAATCAGCCCCAGCATTTT. This codes for CAWSSRDNQPQHF.

This chain joins TRBV27 and TRBJ2-3; possible D gene TRBD1, 5 bases. From germline, CDR1 is MNHEY and CDR2 SMNVEV (reference sequence). This CDR3 has 16 residues. V gave up 4 bases and J gave up 3 bases, with 17 bases separating them. DNA for the CDR3: TGTGCCAGCAGTTATCTTGGGGCGGACGGAACAGATACGCAGTATTTT. Translated: CASSYLGADGTDTQYF.

The chain employs TRBV9 and TRBJ1-4, with a weak D call TRBD1 (5 bases). CDR1 is SGDLS and CDR2 is YYNGEE in the germline V gene. With 4 bases removed from V and 2 bases from J, the gap between germline ends came to 12 bases. The CDR3 consists of 15 residues. Here the CDR3 reads CASSQTAITNEKLFF. The CDR3, as DNA: TGTGCCAGCAGCCAGACAGCTATTACTAATGAAAAACTGTTTTTT.

The V and J genes are TRBV9 and TRBJ1-1, with a possible D match to TRBD1 (6 bases). The germline CDR1 and CDR2 sequences are SGDLS and YYNGEE. Trimming removed 4 bases at V and 3 bases at J, with 16 bases between. This CDR3 region has 15 residues. The CDR3 nucleotides are TGTGCCAGCAGCTCAACAGTCCCAGGGGACACTGAAGCTTTCTTT. Its protein product is CASSSTVPGDTEAFF.

This clone has just one count. The V and J genes are TRBV2 and TRBJ2-7; 9 nucleotides align to TRBD2. The V gene end was trimmed by 8 bases and the J gene end by 1 base; junction bases not matched to a gene: 3. The germline CDR1 and CDR2 sequences are SNHLY and FYNNEI. The CDR3 contains 13 residues. Here the CDR3 DNA reads TGTGCCAGCGCTAGCGGGGTTTCCTACGAGCAGTACGTC. Translation: CASASGVSYEQYV.

The chain combines TRBV19 with TRBJ2-7; D is unresolved. The CDR3 runs to 13 residues. With 8 bases removed from V and 0 bases from J, the gap between germline ends came to 11 bases. Germline V gene sequence: CDR1 LNHDA, CDR2 SQIVND (reference sequence). The CDR3 protein is CASASVPSYEQYV. The CDR3 DNA sequence: TGTGCCAGTGCGTCGGTACCCTCCTACGAGCAGTACGTC.

This clone has just one count. The genes are TRBV11-1 and TRBJ2-1, with 8 bases aligning to TRBD1. Germline V gives CDR1 SGHAT, CDR2 FQDESV (reference sequence). The CDR3 consists of 15 residues. The trim removed 4 bases at V and 6 bases at J, leaving 8 bases unmatched. DNA for the CDR3: TGTGCCAGCAGCTCCCGGACAGGGAACGCCAATGAGCAGTTCTTC. It encodes CASSSRTGNANEQFF.

The CDR3 DNA is TGTGCCAGCAGCCACTCTAGCGGGAGGGGCTCCTACAATGAGCAGTTCTTC. Translated: CASSHSSGRGSYNEQFF. The rearrangement joins TRBV7-2 to TRBJ2-1; 12 bases are shared with TRBD2. From germline, CDR1 is SGHTA and CDR2 FQGNSA. This CDR3 has 17 residues. The V gene end was trimmed by 5 bases and the J gene end by 0 bases; junction bases not matched to a gene: 5. Drawing the rest from reference TRBV7-2 and TRBJ2-1, the complete variable domain is GAGVSQSPSNKVTEKGKDVELRCDPISGHTALYWYRQSLGQGLEFLIYFQGNSAPDKSGLPSDRFSAERTGGSVSTLTIQRTQQEDSAVYLCASSHSSGRGSYNEQFFGPGTRLTVL.

J is TRBJ2-7 and V is TRBV9, with 13 bases identical to TRBD2. This CDR3 is built from 15 residues. Unmatched junction bases numbered 11, after V lost 7 bases and J lost 7 bases. The germline V gene encodes CDR1 SGDLS and CDR2 YYNGEE. The CDR3 DNA is TGTGCCAGCGGCCCAGGGGGACTAGCGGGATTTGAGCAGTACTTC. Protein: CASGPGGLAGFEQYF.

The chain combines TRBV5-1 with TRBJ2-3; 11 nucleotides align to TRBD2. Germline assignment: CDR1 SGHRS and CDR2 YFSETQ. This CDR3 comprises 20 residues. The J segment lost 3 bases and the V segment lost 1 base, leaving 16 bases of the junction unmatched. The CDR3 DNA reads TGCGCCAGCAGCTTGTATACTAGCGGGAGTTCAAGTTTTAGGACAGATACGCAGTATTTT. Protein: CASSLYTSGSSSFRTDTQYF.

This chain connects TRBV19 to TRBJ2-2, with TRBD2 matching over 8 bases. This CDR3 spans 14 amino acids. J was trimmed by 6 bases and V by 7 bases; bases with no gene match: 7. The V gene's germline CDR1 is LNHDA and CDR2 SQIVND (reference sequence). The CDR3 loop is CASNYGRAAGELFF. The DNA of the CDR3 is TGTGCCAGTAATTACGGGAGGGCCGCCGGGGAGCTGTTTTTT.

The sample holds a few counts of this clone. The rearrangement links TRBV11-2 to TRBJ1-3, with D possibly TRBD1 on 6 matching bases. This CDR3 contains 13 residues. V was shortened by 5 bases and J by 4 bases, with 9 bases between the two germline ends. Germline V CDR1 and CDR2: SGHAT, FQNNGV. This CDR3 reads CASSKQGGNTIYF. CDR3 sequence (DNA): TGTGCCAGCAGCAAACAGGGCGGAAACACCATATATTTT.

This chain uses TRBV7-6 with TRBJ2-7, with TRBD2 matching over 11 bases. Germline assignment: CDR1 SGHVS and CDR2 FNYEAQ. Trimming at V came to 5 bases and at J to 7 bases, leaving 7 bases not matched to a gene. The CDR3 runs 14 residues. CDR3 in amino acids: CASSQLAGAGEQYV. The CDR3 coding sequence is TGTGCCAGCAGCCAACTAGCGGGAGCAGGGGAGCAGTACGTC.

The rearrangement uses TRBV7-2 and TRBJ2-1; D gene uncertain. CDR1 and CDR2 from the germline V gene are SGHTA and FQGNSA. Trimming took off 3 bases at V and 6 bases at J, with 3 bases between the two ends. This CDR3 region has 11 residues. CDR3 sequence reads: CASSFRNEQFF. CDR3 nucleotide sequence: TGTGCCAGCAGCTTCCGCAATGAGCAGTTCTTC.